This T cell receptor beta chain was recovered during a study of glioma-infiltrating T cells. The iRepertoire nested amplicon-rescue multiplex PCR amplified TCR alpha and beta CDR3s from RNA. Input was roughly 95-400 ng of tissue mRNA or PBMC total RNA. In TCRdb, the multiplex PCR reads were re-called with MiXCR into one record per CDR3 protein. The sample contains about 140,000 distinct CDR3 sequences, about two fifths of which appear only once. Study-wide results and caveats: Tissue and blood shared very few CDR3 sequences. Above-expected tissue-blood divergence occurred in all gliomas, most in low-grade ones.

V was clipped by 6 bases and J by 1 base, with 15 bases between them. CDR3 length: 15 amino acids. CDR1 MDHEN and CDR2 SYDVKM come from the germline V gene. Concerning this clonotype: Antigen unknown.

The chain couples TRBV28 to TRBJ1-1, with D unresolved. Sequencing used glioma tissue, nonneoplastic brain tissue, or PBMCs (not recorded which). The sequence came from a human donor with low-grade glioma or glioblastoma, undergoing nonglioma brain surgery, or in good health (not recorded which). DNA of the CDR3: TGTGCCAGCAGATATAGCGGCGGACCGAACACTGAAGCTTTCTTT. It specifies CASRYSGGPNTEAFF.